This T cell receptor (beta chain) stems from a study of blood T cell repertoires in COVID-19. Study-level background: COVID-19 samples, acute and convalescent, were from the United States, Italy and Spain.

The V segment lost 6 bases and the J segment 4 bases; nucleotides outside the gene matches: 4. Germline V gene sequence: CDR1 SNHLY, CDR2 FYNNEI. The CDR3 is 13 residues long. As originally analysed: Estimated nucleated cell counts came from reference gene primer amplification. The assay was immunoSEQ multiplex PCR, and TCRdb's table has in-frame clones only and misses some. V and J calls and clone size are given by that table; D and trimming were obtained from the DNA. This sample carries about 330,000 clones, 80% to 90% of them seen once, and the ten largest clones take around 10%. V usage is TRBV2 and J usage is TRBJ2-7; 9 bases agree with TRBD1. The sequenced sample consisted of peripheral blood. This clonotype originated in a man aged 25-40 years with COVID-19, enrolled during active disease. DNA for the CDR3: TGTGCCAGCAGGGGACAGGGTTTGTACGAGCAGTACTTC. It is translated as CASRGQGLYEQYF. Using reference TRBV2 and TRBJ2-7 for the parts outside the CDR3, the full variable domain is EPEVTQTPSHQVTQMGQEVILRCVPISNHLYFYWYRQILGQKVEFLVSFYNNEISEKSEIFDDQFSVERPDGSNFTLKIRSTKLEDSAMYFCASRGQGLYEQYFGPGTRLTVT.